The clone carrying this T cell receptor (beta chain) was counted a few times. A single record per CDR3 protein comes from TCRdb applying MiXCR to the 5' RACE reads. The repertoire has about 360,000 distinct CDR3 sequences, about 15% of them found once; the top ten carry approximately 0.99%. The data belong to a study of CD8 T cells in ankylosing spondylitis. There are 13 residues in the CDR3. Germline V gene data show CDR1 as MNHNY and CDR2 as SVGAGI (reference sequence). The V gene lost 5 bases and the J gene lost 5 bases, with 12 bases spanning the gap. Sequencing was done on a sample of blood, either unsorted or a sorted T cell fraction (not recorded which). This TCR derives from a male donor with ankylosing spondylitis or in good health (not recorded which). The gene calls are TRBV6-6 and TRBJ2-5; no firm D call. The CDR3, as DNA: TGTGCCAGCAGTCCATTCGGGTCTGAGACCCAGTACTTC. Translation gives CASSPFGSETQYF.